Each of the 25 T cell receptor beta chains below was sequenced from the same sample in a study of patients and donors after allogeneic stem cell transplantation. MiXCR, applied by TCRdb to the RT-PCR reads, yields one record per CDR3 protein. The repertoire has hundreds of thousands of distinct CDR3 sequences, roughly 16% of them found once; the top ten carry roughly 7.2%. Sequenced material: blood, either unsorted or a sorted T cell fraction (not recorded which). The source is a human donor who was either an allogeneic HSCT recipient or a stem cell or donor lymphocyte infusion donor (not recorded which). It is not recorded whose cells these are; they may come from a transplant donor.

This clonotype has just a few counts. V gene TRBV4-3 combines with J gene TRBJ2-1; D uncertain. V was clipped by 4 bases and J by 2 bases, with 15 bases between them. The CDR3 runs 16 residues. Germline lookup yields CDR1 LGHNA and CDR2 YSLEER. The CDR3 DNA is TGCGCCAGCAGCCGCATAACAGTGACGACCTACAATGAGCAGTTCTTC. It yields the protein CASSRITVTTYNEQFF.

This clonotype has only a few counts. V and J are TRBV5-1 and TRBJ2-5; the D is unclear. The CDR3 covers 14 residues. V lost 2 bases and J lost 3, with 11 bases in between. Germline CDR1 is SGHRS and CDR2 is YFSETQ. The CDR3 nucleotides read TGCGCCAGCAGCTTTGGGAACGCTAAAGAGACCCAGTACTTC. Translation gives CASSFGNAKETQYF.

The CDR3 here is CATGDNNNEQFF. For the CDR3, the DNA is TGTGCCACCGGGGACAATAACAATGAGCAGTTCTTC. The rearrangement uses TRBV7-2 and TRBJ2-1; TRBD1 is a possible D gene (6 bases). The CDR3 runs 12 residues. In germline, CDR1 is SGHTA, CDR2 FQGNSA. V gave up 10 bases and J gave up 5 bases, with 12 bases separating them.

This clonotype was seen more than once but under ten times. The rearrangement uses TRBV2 and TRBJ1-1; the match to TRBD1 covers 8 bases. Per germline, CDR1 SNHLY and CDR2 FYNNEI. J was trimmed by 4 bases and V by 6 bases; bases with no gene match: 7. CDR3 length equals 14 residues. CDR3 coding DNA: TGTGCCAGCAGGACTCAGGGGGCTGGCACTGAAGCTTTCTTT. As protein: CASRTQGAGTEAFF.

The chain joins TRBV5-1 to TRBJ2-2; D uncertain. Germline assignment: CDR1 SGHRS and CDR2 YFSETQ. Trimming took 2 bases from V and 5 from J, leaving 10 bases between them. The CDR3 length is 14 residues. CDR3 region: CASSLTSTTGELFF. The DNA for the CDR3 is TGCGCCAGCAGCTTAACGTCGACTACCGGGGAGCTGTTTTTT.

This clonotype was found a few times. The rearrangement links TRBV27 to TRBJ1-1, with D possibly matching TRBD1 (5 bases). The germline V and J ends were trimmed by 9 bases and 4 bases, with 18 bases remaining between them. Germline loops: CDR1 MNHEY, CDR2 SMNVEV (reference sequence). The CDR3 has 14 residues. For the CDR3, the DNA is TGTGCCAGTCATGAGGCAGGGAGGGGCACTGAAGCTTTCTTT. Residues: CASHEAGRGTEAFF.

This clonotype showed up many times. The V call is TRBV7-9, the J call TRBJ2-7; 8 nucleotides line up with TRBD1. V shed 3 bases and J 3 bases; nucleotides not matched to a gene: 4. Germline V CDR1 and CDR2: SEHNR, FQNEAQ (reference sequence). The CDR3 consists of 14 residues. The CDR3 loop reads CASSLGQDSYEQYF. DNA of the CDR3: TGTGCCAGCAGCTTGGGACAGGATAGCTACGAGCAGTACTTC.

This clonotype was counted only a few times. The chain recombines TRBV5-1 with TRBJ2-1; no definite D call. The CDR3 is 13 residues long. The ends were cut back, 0 bases at V and 5 bases at J, with 6 bases in the middle. Per the germline V gene, CDR1 is SGHRS and CDR2 is YFSETQ. The CDR3 region has the DNA TGCGCCAGCAGCTTGGACGGTAACAATGAGCAGTTCTTC. It translates to CASSLDGNNEQFF.

The rearrangement uses TRBV19 and TRBJ2-3, with D unclear. Germline V gene lookup returns CDR1 LNHDA and CDR2 SQIVND (reference sequence). With 6 bases removed from V and 2 bases from J, the gap between germline ends came to 9 bases. CDR3 size: 13 residues. The CDR3 nucleotides read TGTGCCAGTAGCATTTTCCTCACAGATACGCAGTATTTT. This codes for CASSIFLTDTQYF.

This clonotype has only a few counts. The chain carries TRBV5-1 and TRBJ2-1, with a weak D call TRBD2 (6 bases). Germline V gives CDR1 SGHRS, CDR2 YFSETQ. Trimming took off 0 bases at V and 6 bases at J, with 13 bases between the two ends. The CDR3 spans 15 residues. The CDR3 sequence: CASSLGGWRANEQFF. Here the CDR3 DNA reads TGCGCCAGCAGCTTGGGGGGTTGGAGGGCCAATGAGCAGTTCTTC.

The table lists this clonotype with many counts. The J gene is TRBJ2-3, the V gene TRBV12-3 or TRBV12-4; D gene ambiguous. V was pared by 6 bases and J by 0 bases, with 13 bases between. This CDR3 comprises 15 residues. The CDR3: CASRSDVTSTDTQYF. CDR3 in DNA: TGTGCCAGCAGGTCAGACGTAACTAGCACAGATACGCAGTATTTT.

This clonotype has more than one count but fewer than ten. V is TRBV7-6 and J is TRBJ2-3, with 9 bases identical to TRBD1. V shed 1 base, J shed 2 bases, and the junction held 4 bases outside the gene matches. Germline lookup yields CDR1 SGHVS and CDR2 FNYEAQ. The CDR3 is made up of 16 amino acids. The CDR3 protein is CASSLGTGVPTDTQYF. For the CDR3, the DNA is TGTGCCAGCAGCTTAGGGACAGGGGTGCCCACAGATACGCAGTATTTT.

The table lists this clonotype with a few counts. The chain couples TRBV5-4 to TRBJ1-2; D uncertain. Trimming shortened V by 1 base and J by 8 bases, and 9 bases separated the two germline ends. The CDR3 spans 12 residues. Per germline, CDR1 SGHNT and CDR2 YYREEE (reference sequence). The CDR3 loop is CASSLYGGGYTF. CDR3 in DNA: TGTGCCAGCAGCTTGTATGGAGGAGGCTACACCTTC.

In its sample, this clonotype was seen many times. This chain uses TRBV3-1 with TRBJ1-5; no clear D gene. Per germline, CDR1 LGHDT and CDR2 YNNKEL (reference sequence). The CDR3 has 16 amino acids. With 0 bases removed from V and 2 bases from J, the gap between germline ends came to 11 bases. DNA of the CDR3: TGTGCCAGCAGCCAAGAAGCGGGCCGGGGCAATCAGCCCCAGCATTTT. This sequence encodes CASSQEAGRGNQPQHF.

The rearrangement links TRBV24-1 to TRBJ2-4; 8 bases fit TRBD2. CDR1 is KGHDR and CDR2 is SFDVKD in the germline V gene. The junction had 3 bases not matched to a gene; V was cut back by 4 bases and J by 5 bases. The CDR3 is 14 amino acids. CDR3 nucleotide sequence: TGTGCCACCAGTGAAGGCGGGGGGCAAAACATTCAGTACTTC. This encodes CATSEGGGQNIQYF.

This rearrangement joins TRBV24-1 to TRBJ2-7; D remains unclear. Per the germline V gene, CDR1 is KGHDR and CDR2 is SFDVKD. The CDR3 loop spans 12 amino acids. The germline V and J ends were trimmed by 3 bases and 2 bases, with 4 bases remaining between them. The CDR3 reads CATSDDPYEQYF. CDR3 DNA: TGTGCCACCAGTGATGACCCCTACGAGCAGTACTTC.

This clonotype was recorded a few times. The chain is built from TRBV19 and TRBJ2-2; no clear D gene. Germline V CDR1 and CDR2: LNHDA, SQIVND (reference sequence). This CDR3 spans 17 amino acids. V gave up 3 bases and J gave up 1 base, with 15 bases separating them. CDR3 coding DNA: TGTGCCAGTAGTATGATTATAGGACGAAAGAACACCGGGGAGCTGTTTTTT. This codes for CASSMIIGRKNTGELFF.

V and J are TRBV23-1 and TRBJ2-7; no clear D gene. TRBV23-1 is given ORF status, its function remaining uncertain. V was cut by 2 bases and J by 6 bases, with 5 bases left in between. This CDR3 is built from 11 residues. CDR3 bases: TGCGCCAGCAGTCAAGGGGTCGAGCAGTACTTC. Residues: CASSQGVEQYF.

With respect to this clonotype: This may be a read error: a much more frequent sequence differs by one nucleotide. J is TRBJ1-5 and V is TRBV12-3 or TRBV12-4; D is unresolved. CDR3 length equals 13 residues. With 7 bases removed from V and 2 bases from J, the gap between germline ends came to 9 bases. CDR3 sequence reads: CASNPPGNQPQHF. The CDR3 DNA is TGTGCCAGCAATCCCCCGGGCAATCAGCCCCAGCATTTT.

This clonotype has just a few counts. J is TRBJ1-1 and V is TRBV19, with TRBD1 matching over 10 bases. The V gene end was trimmed by 1 base and the J gene end by 5 bases; junction bases not matched to a gene: 10. Germline V gene lookup returns CDR1 LNHDA and CDR2 SQIVND (reference sequence). The length of the CDR3 is 17 residues. In nucleotides, the CDR3 is TGTGCCAGTAGTATAGGGGACAGGGGTAAAGGGGTTACTGAAGCTTTCTTT. It codes for CASSIGDRGKGVTEAFF.

This clonotype has only a few counts. The genes are TRBV7-3 and TRBJ1-1, with D unresolved. The germline CDR1 and CDR2 sequences are SGHTA and FQGTGA. The CDR3 covers 14 residues. The V end lost 0 bases, the J end lost 7 bases, and 12 bases lay between the germline ends. The CDR3 nucleotides read TGTGCCAGCAGCTTAACAACCGGATACCGTGAAGCTTTCTTT. Translated, it gives CASSLTTGYREAFF.

This clonotype came up a few times. This chain links TRBV20-1 with TRBJ1-1; D gene unclear. Trimming pared 6 bases from V and 0 bases from J, leaving 5 bases between. Germline lookup yields CDR1 DFQATT and CDR2 SNEGSKA (reference sequence). The CDR3 is 11 residues long. In nucleotides, the CDR3 is TGCAGTGCGTGGTTGAACACTGAAGCTTTCTTT. It encodes CSAWLNTEAFF.

J is TRBJ1-6 and V is TRBV6-1; weak D call: TRBD1 (6 bases). The CDR3 extends over 14 amino acids. With 10 bases removed from V and 7 bases from J, the gap between germline ends came to 17 bases. Looked up from germline, CDR1 is MNHNS and CDR2 is SASEGT. CDR3 region: CATLQGNRNSPLHF. For the CDR3, the DNA is TGTGCCACCCTACAGGGAAACAGGAATTCACCCCTCCACTTT.

This clonotype was seen a few times. V gene TRBV30 combines with J gene TRBJ1-1, with D unresolved. The germline V gene has CDR1 GTSNPN and CDR2 SVGIG (reference sequence). V was trimmed by 5 bases and J by 11 bases, leaving 9 bases between them. This CDR3 is built from 9 residues. For the CDR3, the DNA is TGTGCCTGGGGACTGGGGGCTTTCTTT. Its translation is CAWGLGAFF.

A few counts support this clonotype. V usage is TRBV12-3 or TRBV12-4 and J usage is TRBJ2-1, with 8 nucleotides matching TRBD2. Trimming took 5 bases from V and 4 from J; bases not matched to a gene: 10. The CDR3 has 16 residues. CDR3 amino acids: CASSQPGGLIYNEQFF. CDR3 in DNA: TGTGCCAGCAGTCAACCGGGGGGGCTAATTTACAATGAGCAGTTCTTC.